This entry concerns a single TCR beta chain. V lost 7 bases to trimming and J lost 2 bases, with 14 bases between them. The length of the CDR3 is 14 residues. Germline V gene data show CDR1 as SNHLY and CDR2 as FYNNEI. The data were taken from a study of T cells in Graves' hyperthyroidism and ophthalmopathy. Researchers took RNA transcripts and amplified the TCR beta CDR3 regions from them. The HTBI primer set was used in a first-round RT-PCR of the TCR CDR3. One entry per CDR3 protein, called by TCRdb with MiXCR from the multiplex PCR reads. In the table there are some 350,000 distinct CDR3 sequences, 25% of which are singletons. Uncontrolled infection, other autoimmune disease, pregnancy and lactation each barred patients from inclusion.

Sequencing input: blood. The chain couples TRBV2 to TRBJ1-2; D may be TRBD1 (6 bases). The receptor comes from a man aged 45-65 years with Graves' hyperthyroidism. CDR3 coding DNA: TGTGCCAGCATCGGGGAGGGGGGGAACTATGGCTACACCTTC. It specifies CASIGEGGNYGYTF.